The present entry profiles one T cell receptor beta chain with its context. Its antigen is undetermined. These data are taken from a study of cytomegalovirus exposure and HLA in healthy donors. PCR involved 60 Vbeta and 13 Jbeta primers. Clones were sequenced by immunoSEQ multiplex PCR, and TCRdb holds only the in-frame ones, with some missing. The table includes 130,000 or so clones, about three quarters detected once. The CDR3 sequence is 15 residues long. With 0 bases removed from V and 1 base from J, the gap between germline ends came to 10 bases. Germline V gene lookup returns CDR1 SGHRS and CDR2 YFSETQ. Overall study results and limits: Reports showed the classifier diagnosing cytomegalovirus status with high specificity and sensitivity. Another analysis was done later, and it associated approximately 15,000 TCR beta sequences with HLA alleles at 0.05 false discovery rate.

This clonotype originated in a man aged 50 to 60 in good health and CMV-seropositive. The chain employs TRBV5-1 and TRBJ1-1; possible D gene TRBD1, 6 bases. Sequenced input: PBMCs. The DNA of the CDR3 is TGCGCCAGCAGCTTGGCCTGGACAGCGAACACTGAAGCTTTCTTT. Translating gives CASSLAWTANTEAFF.